This paragraph covers one T cell receptor beta chain sequence. The antigen remains unidentified. The sample originates from a study of T cells after yellow fever vaccination. Findings and caveats of the study: Contamination of FACS-sorted repertoires by abundant clonotypes from the bulk population could occur. Clonotype sharing between CD4 and CD8 compartments was small.

This CDR3 comprises 13 residues. Germline values: CDR1 SGHRS, CDR2 YFSETQ. Unmatched junction bases numbered 3, after V lost 4 bases and J lost 6 bases. A 5'RACE template-switching step, the method used to make TCR cDNA, added a universal primer site and UMIs. TCRdb re-called the 5' RACE reads through MiXCR, storing one row per CDR3 protein. Counted here are hundreds of thousands of distinct CDR3 sequences, approximately 18% occurring once; the ten biggest clones make up about 18%. The V call is TRBV5-1, the J call TRBJ2-7, with 11 nucleotides matching TRBD1. The sequence derives from a man aged 18 to 29 who received the YFV17D yellow fever vaccine. The sequencing used PBMCs, collected before the yellow fever booster vaccination. CDR3: CASSAGQGGEQYF. CDR3 DNA sequence: TGCGCCAGCAGCGCGGGACAGGGGGGCGAGCAGTACTTC. Full variable domain (outside the CDR3, taken from reference TRBV5-1 and TRBJ2-7): KAGVTQTPRYLIKTRGQQVTLSCSPISGHRSVSWYQQTPGQGLQFLFEYFSETQRNKGNFPGRFSGRQFSNSRSEMNVSTLELGDSALYLCASSAGQGGEQYFGPGTRLTVT.